This T cell receptor beta chain was captured in a study of blood T cell repertoires in COVID-19. About the research overall: Researchers got acute and convalescent COVID-19 samples from the United States, Italy and Spain.

This clone has only a few counts. Libraries were prepared by immunoSEQ multiplex PCR; TCRdb keeps only in-frame clonotypes and omits some of them. The sample includes 60,000 to 100,000 clones, 70% to 90% of them seen just once. Sequencing was done on a sample of peripheral blood. The clonotype was recovered from a man between 50 and 59 years old with active COVID-19.

The chain's CDR3 is CASSPQEGSNQPQHF. The CDR3 DNA reads TGTGCCAGCTCACCTCAGGAGGGTAGCAATCAGCCCCAGCATTTT. The V call is TRBV18, the J call TRBJ1-5; D remains ambiguous. V was shortened by 3 bases and J by 0 bases, with 9 bases between the two germline ends. Germline CDR1 is KGHSH and CDR2 is LQKENI. The CDR3 spans 15 residues.